This note documents a single T cell receptor (beta chain) sequence. These data come from a study of blood T cell repertoires in COVID-19. Overall study context: Collection of acute and convalescent COVID-19 samples took place in the United States, Italy and Spain.

CDR1 SNHLY and CDR2 FYNNEI come from the germline V gene. J gave up 5 bases and V 4 bases, and 8 bases lay outside the gene matches. This CDR3 has 16 residues. In the source study's methods: Reference gene primer amplification gave estimated nucleated cell counts. The method was immunoSEQ multiplex PCR; TCRdb's version includes in-frame clones alone and lacks a portion of them. That table gives V, J and clone size, and the DNA gave D and trimming. The table shows under 300,000 clones, with around 90% occurring only once. V is TRBV2 and J is TRBJ1-3; the match to TRBD1 covers 10 bases. Sequenced: PBMCs or T cells enriched from blood (not recorded which). The receptor was derived from a middle-aged woman with acute COVID-19. The CDR3 DNA follows: TGTGCCAGCAGTGCTCCGGGACAGGGGCATAGAAACACCATATATTTT. Translated: CASSAPGQGHRNTIYF.